A selection of T cell receptor beta chains follows, all from one sample in a study of cytomegalovirus exposure and HLA in healthy donors. Profiling relied on immunoSEQ multiplex PCR, and the TCRdb table lists in-frame clones only, not all of them. The data contain hundreds of thousands of clones, over 80% of them singletons. The sample was PBMCs. The receptor set was obtained from a boy aged 2-15 years in good health and CMV-seronegative. Each CDR3 is given with its conserved first and last residue. D genes are given only for firm matches. Clone size is not always given. Where it is, it says once, few, many or a class for expanded clones.

abundance,v_gene,d_gene,j_gene,len,CDR3nt,CDR3aa
-,TRBV6-5,TRBD1,TRBJ2-2,14,TGTGCCAGCAGTCTTTACTCCGGGACAGAGAGAGTGTTTTTT,CASSLYSGTERVFF
-,TRBV5-4,-,TRBJ1-1,14,TGTGCCACCCACGGGATAGGACCGAACACTGAAGCTTTCTTT,CATHGIGPNTEAFF
-,TRBV7-2,-,TRBJ2-7,13,TGTGCCAGCAGCTTTACAGGGCCTGGGGAGCAGTACTTC,CASSFTGPGEQYF
-,TRBV7-9,-,TRBJ2-5,15,TGTGCCAGCAGCTTCGCCCTTGGAGGGAAAGAGACCCAGTACTTC,CASSFALGGKETQYF
few,TRBV5-1,-,TRBJ1-5,14,TGCGCCAGCAGCTTGGAGAGTAGCAATCAGCCCCAGCATTTT,CASSLESSNQPQHF
once,TRBV5-8,-,TRBJ1-1,14,TGTGCCAGCAGCACCCCTGTTGGGAGGGCGGAAGCTTTCTTT,CASSTPVGRAEAFF
few,TRBV2,-,TRBJ1-1,12,TGTGCCACCCTAGGGGGGAACACTGAAGCTTTCTTT,CATLGGNTEAFF
-,TRBV9,-,TRBJ2-5,11,TGTGCCAGCAGTCGAAGGGGGACCCAGTACTTC,CASSRRGTQYF
few,TRBV29-1,TRBD1,TRBJ1-1,12,TGCAGCGTGGTAACCGGGACAGGGGACGCTTTCTTT,CSVVTGTGDAFF
-,TRBV21-1,-,TRBJ2-6,13,TGTGCCAGCAGCCAGACAGGAGCCAACGTCCTGACTTTC,CASSQTGANVLTF
-,TRBV7-9,TRBD1,TRBJ2-7,14,TGTGCCAGCAGCACCGGGACAGGGTTGCACGAGCAGTACTTC,CASSTGTGLHEQYF
once,TRBV27,-,TRBJ2-3,15,TGTGCCAGCAGTTTACAGACTAGTGGTGCAGATACGCAGTATTTT,CASSLQTSGADTQYF
-,TRBV19,-,TRBJ1-2,13,TGTGCCAGTAGCTACGGGACAAACTATGGCTACACCTTC,CASSYGTNYGYTF
-,TRBV4-1,TRBD2,TRBJ2-5,16,TGCGCCAGCAGCCAAGAGGCTAGCGGGGGGGCGGAGACCCAGTACTTC,CASSQEASGGAETQYF
once,TRBV7-9,-,TRBJ2-5,14,TGTGCCAGCAGCCCCTCCCAGCTTAGCGAGACCCAGTACTTC,CASSPSQLSETQYF
-,TRBV29-1,TRBD1,TRBJ2-5,13,TGCAGCGCCCAAACCGGGACAGGGGAGACCCAGTACTTC,CSAQTGTGETQYF
-,TRBV11-3,-,TRBJ2-2,16,TGTGCCAGCAGCACGCATGGTTCTAGCGCGACCGGGGAGCTGTTTTTT,CASSTHGSSATGELFF
few,TRBV6-5,TRBD1,TRBJ1-5,16,TGTGCCAGCAGTTCAGGACAGGTTTATAGCAATCAGCCCCAGCATTTT,CASSSGQVYSNQPQHF
-,TRBV5-8,TRBD1,TRBJ2-1,15,TGTGCCAGCAGCCTAGGACAGGGGGCGTACAATGAGCAGTTCTTC,CASSLGQGAYNEQFF
-,TRBV30,-,TRBJ1-5,14,TGTGCCTGGAGCGCGGGCCTTTCGGCCCAGCCCCAGCATTTT,CAWSAGLSAQPQHF
-,TRBV7-9,TRBD1,TRBJ1-1,17,TGTGCCAGCAGCTTAGCCGGACAGGGGGCGCCGTCCACTGAAGCTTTCTTT,CASSLAGQGAPSTEAFF
once,TRBV13,-,TRBJ1-6,12,TGTGCCAGCAGTTCCCCCACATCACCCCTCCACTTT,CASSSPTSPLHF
-,TRBV6-6,-,TRBJ1-1,14,TGTGCCAGCAGTCCTTACCTTCGGGGCACTGAAGCTTTCTTT,CASSPYLRGTEAFF
-,TRBV11-1,TRBD1,TRBJ2-5,13,TGTGCCAGCAGTCCCGACAGGGGGCAGACCCAGTACTTC,CASSPDRGQTQYF